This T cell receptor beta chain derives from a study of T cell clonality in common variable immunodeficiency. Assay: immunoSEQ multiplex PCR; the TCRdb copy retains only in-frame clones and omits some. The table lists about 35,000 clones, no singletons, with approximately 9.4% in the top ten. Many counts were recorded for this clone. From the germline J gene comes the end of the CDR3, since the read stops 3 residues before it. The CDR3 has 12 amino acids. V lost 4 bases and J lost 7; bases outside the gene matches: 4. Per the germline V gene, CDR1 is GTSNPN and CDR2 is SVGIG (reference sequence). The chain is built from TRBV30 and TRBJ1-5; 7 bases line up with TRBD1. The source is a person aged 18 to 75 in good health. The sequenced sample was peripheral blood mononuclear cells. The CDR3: CAWNTQGQPQHF. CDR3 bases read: TGTGCCTGGAATACACAGGGGCAGCCC.